This T cell receptor (beta chain) comes out of a study of T-cell memory formation after mild COVID-19. As for the study in general: The TCR clusters were mostly specific to one donor.

The study, taken as a whole, reports: Contracting clones from day 15 to 85 showed balanced CD4/CD8; later expanders favored CD4+.

A word on this clonotype: Its matching antigen is unknown.

5'RACE primed at constant segments yielded TCR alpha and TCR beta cDNA libraries bearing sample barcodes and UMIs. Each CDR3 protein gets one entry after TCRdb re-called the 5' RACE reads with MiXCR. Of 210,000 or so distinct CDR3 sequences detected, around 30% appear once; the ten largest clones hold approximately 10%. This clonotype was obtained from an adult woman who had mild COVID-19 (a few samples of this study predate the infection). Cell type and time point are not known. The source material was PBMCs or a T cell subset sorted from them (not recorded which).

The CDR3 sequence: CASSIGGRRETQYF. In DNA, the CDR3 is TGTGCCAGTAGTATAGGCGGGAGGAGGGAGACCCAGTACTTC. The genes are TRBV19 and TRBJ2-5; 8 positions match TRBD2. There are 14 residues in the CDR3. Germline trimming cut 1 base from V and 5 bases from J; bases unmatched to any gene: 3. From germline, CDR1 is LNHDA and CDR2 SQIVND (reference sequence).